The present T cell receptor (beta chain) was sequenced within a study of blood T cell repertoires in COVID-19. Study in general: Collection of acute and convalescent COVID-19 samples took place in the United States, Italy and Spain. The cDNA or gDNA used as material had been derived from T cells, B-cell-depleted T cells, or PBMCs.

With 0 bases clipped from V and 7 bases from J, the junction kept 4 bases outside the gene matches. The CDR3 length is 14 residues. The germline V gene has CDR1 SGHNT and CDR2 YYREEE (reference sequence). Source study methods: Cell counts per sample came from amplifying reference gene primers. Produced via immunoSEQ multiplex PCR; TCRdb's table is partial and in-frame only. V, J and clone size are those of that table, while D and trimming were read from the DNA. Counted here are approximately 110,000 clones, approximately 84% occurring once; the ten biggest clones make up 6.6%. This TCR was sampled from a woman aged 50 to 60 with acute or convalescent COVID-19. The chain joins TRBV5-4 to TRBJ1-5; TRBD1 aligns across 7 bases. What was sequenced was peripheral blood. The chain's CDR3 is CASSLGGGGQPQHF. CDR3 bases: TGTGCCAGCAGCTTGGGAGGGGGCGGGCAGCCCCAGCATTTT.